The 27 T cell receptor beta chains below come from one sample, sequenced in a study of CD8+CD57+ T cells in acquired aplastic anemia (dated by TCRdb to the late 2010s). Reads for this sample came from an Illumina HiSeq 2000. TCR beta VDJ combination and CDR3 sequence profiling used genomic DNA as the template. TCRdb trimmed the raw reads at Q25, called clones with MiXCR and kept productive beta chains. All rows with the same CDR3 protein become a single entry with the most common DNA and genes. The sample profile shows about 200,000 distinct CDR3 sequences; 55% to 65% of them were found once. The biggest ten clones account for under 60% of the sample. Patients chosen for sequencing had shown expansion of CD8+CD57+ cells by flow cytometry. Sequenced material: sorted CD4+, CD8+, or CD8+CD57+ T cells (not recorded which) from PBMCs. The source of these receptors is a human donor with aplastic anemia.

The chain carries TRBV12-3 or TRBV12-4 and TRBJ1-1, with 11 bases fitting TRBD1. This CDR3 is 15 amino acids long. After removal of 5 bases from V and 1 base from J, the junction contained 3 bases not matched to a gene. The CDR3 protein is CASSRGTGGNTEAFF. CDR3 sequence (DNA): TGTGCCAGCAGTCGGGGGACAGGGGGGAACACTGAAGCTTTCTTT.

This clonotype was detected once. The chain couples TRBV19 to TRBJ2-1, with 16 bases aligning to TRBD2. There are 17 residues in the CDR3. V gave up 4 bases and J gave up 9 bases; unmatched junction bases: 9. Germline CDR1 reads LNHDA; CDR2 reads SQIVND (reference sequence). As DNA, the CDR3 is TGTGCCAGTAGTAGCTGGGGACTAGCGGGAGGGCCAGGTGAGCAGTTCTTC. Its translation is CASSSWGLAGGPGEQFF.

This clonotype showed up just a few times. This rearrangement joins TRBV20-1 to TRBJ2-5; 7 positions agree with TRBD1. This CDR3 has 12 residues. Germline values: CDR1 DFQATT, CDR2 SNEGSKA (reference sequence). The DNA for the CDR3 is TGCAGCGCCGACAGGGTCCAAGAGACCCAGTACTTC. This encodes CSADRVQETQYF.

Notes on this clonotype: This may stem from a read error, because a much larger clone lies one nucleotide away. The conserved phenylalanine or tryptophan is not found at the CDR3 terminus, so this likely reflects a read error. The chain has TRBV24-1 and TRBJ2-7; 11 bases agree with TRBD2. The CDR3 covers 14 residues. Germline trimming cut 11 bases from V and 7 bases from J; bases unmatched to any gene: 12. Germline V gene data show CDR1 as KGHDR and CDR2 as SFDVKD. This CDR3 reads CASSDPGLAAEQYS. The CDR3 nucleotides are TGTGCCAGCAGCGATCCGGGACTAGCGGCTGAGCAGTACTCC.

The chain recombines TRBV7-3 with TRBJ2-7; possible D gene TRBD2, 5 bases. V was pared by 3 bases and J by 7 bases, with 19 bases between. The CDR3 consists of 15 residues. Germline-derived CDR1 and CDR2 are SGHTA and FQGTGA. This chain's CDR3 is CASSFDARPWREQYF. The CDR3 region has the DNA TGTGCCAGCAGCTTTGACGCACGACCCTGGAGGGAGCAGTACTTC.

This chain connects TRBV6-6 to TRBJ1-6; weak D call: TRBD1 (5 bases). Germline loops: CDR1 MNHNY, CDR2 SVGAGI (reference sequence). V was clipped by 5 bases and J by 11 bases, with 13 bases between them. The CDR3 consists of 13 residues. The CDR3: CASSSGEGAPLHF. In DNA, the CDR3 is TGTGCCAGCAGTAGCGGGGAAGGGGCACCCCTCCACTTT.

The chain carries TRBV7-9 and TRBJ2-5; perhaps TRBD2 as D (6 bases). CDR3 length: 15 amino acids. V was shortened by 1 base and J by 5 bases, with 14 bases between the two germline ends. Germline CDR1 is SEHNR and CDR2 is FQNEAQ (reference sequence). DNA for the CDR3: TGTGCCAGCAGCTTAGGGACGGGCGGGGTGGAGACCCAGTACTTC. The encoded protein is CASSLGTGGVETQYF.

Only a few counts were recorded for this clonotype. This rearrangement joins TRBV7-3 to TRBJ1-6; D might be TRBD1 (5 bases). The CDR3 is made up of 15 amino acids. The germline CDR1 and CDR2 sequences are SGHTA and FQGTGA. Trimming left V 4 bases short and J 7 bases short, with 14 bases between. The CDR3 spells CASSWTPGPNSPLHF. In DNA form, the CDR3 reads TGTGCCAGCAGCTGGACCCCGGGACCCAATTCACCCCTCCACTTT.

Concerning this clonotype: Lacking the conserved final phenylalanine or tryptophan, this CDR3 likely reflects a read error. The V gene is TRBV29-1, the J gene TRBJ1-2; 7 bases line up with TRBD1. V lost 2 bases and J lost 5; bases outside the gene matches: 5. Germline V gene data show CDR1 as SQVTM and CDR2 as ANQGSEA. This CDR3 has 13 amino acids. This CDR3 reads CSVEQGEAYGYTS. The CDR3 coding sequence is TGCAGCGTTGAACAGGGGGAGGCATATGGCTACACCTCC.

The CDR3 DNA sequence: TGTGCCACCAGTGATTTTGGCCTCAGGGGCTACAATGAGCAGTTCTTC. Translated: CATSDFGLRGYNEQFF. The J gene is TRBJ2-1, the V gene TRBV24-1, with D perhaps matching TRBD1 (6 bases). The germline V and J ends were trimmed by 1 base and 3 bases, with 12 bases remaining between them. This CDR3 region has 16 residues. Looked up from germline, CDR1 is KGHDR and CDR2 is SFDVKD.

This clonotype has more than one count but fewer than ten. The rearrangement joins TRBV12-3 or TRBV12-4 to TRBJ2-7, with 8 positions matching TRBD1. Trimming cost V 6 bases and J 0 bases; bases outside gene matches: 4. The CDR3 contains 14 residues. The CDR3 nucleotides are TGTGCCAGCAGAAGGGACAGGAGCTCCTACGAGCAGTACTTC. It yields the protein CASRRDRSSYEQYF.

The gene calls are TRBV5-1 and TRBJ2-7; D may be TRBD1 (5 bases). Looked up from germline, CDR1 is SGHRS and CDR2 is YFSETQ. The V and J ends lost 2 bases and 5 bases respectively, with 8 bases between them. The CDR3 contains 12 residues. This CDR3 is CASSLQGDEQYF. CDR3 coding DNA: TGCGCCAGCAGCTTACAAGGGGACGAGCAGTACTTC.

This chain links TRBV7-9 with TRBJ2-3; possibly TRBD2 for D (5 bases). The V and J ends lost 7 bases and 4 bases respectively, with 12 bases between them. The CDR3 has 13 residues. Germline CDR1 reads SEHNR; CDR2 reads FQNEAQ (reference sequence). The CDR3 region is CASTQSGADTQYF. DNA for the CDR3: TGTGCCAGCACCCAAAGCGGAGCAGATACGCAGTATTTT.

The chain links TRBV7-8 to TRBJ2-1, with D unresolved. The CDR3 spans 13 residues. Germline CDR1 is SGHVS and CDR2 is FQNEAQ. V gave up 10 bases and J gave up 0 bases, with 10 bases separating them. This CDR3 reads CATSPSSYNEQFF. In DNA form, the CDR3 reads TGTGCCACTTCTCCGAGCTCCTACAATGAGCAGTTCTTC.

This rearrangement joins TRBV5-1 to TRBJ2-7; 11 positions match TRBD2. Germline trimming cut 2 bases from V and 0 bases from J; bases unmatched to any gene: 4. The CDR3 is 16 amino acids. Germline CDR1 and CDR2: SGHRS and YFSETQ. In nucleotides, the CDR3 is TGCGCCAGCAGCTTTTCCGGGACTAGCGGCTCCTACGAGCAGTACTTC. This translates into CASSFSGTSGSYEQYF. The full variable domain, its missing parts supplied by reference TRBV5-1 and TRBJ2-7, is KAGVTQTPRYLIKTRGQQVTLSCSPISGHRSVSWYQQTPGQGLQFLFEYFSETQRNKGNFPGRFSGRQFSNSRSEMNVSTLELGDSALYLCASSFSGTSGSYEQYFGPGTRLTVT.

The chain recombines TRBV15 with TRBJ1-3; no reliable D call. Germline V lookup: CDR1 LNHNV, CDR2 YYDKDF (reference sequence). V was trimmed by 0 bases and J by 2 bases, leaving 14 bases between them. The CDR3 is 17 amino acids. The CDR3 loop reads CATSRDHGEGPGNTIYF. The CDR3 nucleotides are TGTGCCACCAGCAGAGACCACGGCGAAGGTCCTGGAAACACCATATATTTT.

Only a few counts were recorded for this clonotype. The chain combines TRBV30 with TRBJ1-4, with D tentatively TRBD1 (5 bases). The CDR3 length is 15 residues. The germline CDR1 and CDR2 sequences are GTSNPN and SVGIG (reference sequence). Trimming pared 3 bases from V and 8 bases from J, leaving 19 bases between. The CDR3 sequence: CAWSSIGGGKEKLFF. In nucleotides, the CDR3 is TGTGCCTGGAGCTCCATTGGGGGTGGGAAAGAAAAACTGTTTTTT.

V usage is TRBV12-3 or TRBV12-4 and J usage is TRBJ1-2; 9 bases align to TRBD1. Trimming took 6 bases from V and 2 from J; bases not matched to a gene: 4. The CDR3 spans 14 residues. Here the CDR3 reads CASRGTGWNYGYTF. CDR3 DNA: TGTGCCAGCAGGGGGACAGGGTGGAACTATGGCTACACCTTC.

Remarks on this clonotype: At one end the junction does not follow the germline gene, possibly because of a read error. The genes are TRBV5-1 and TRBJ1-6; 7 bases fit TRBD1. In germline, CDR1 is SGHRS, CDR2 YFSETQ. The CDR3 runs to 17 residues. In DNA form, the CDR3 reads TGTGCCAGCAGCTTACGCAGGGGGAGCTCCTATAATTCACCCCTCCACTTT. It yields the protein CASSLRRGSSYNSPLHF.

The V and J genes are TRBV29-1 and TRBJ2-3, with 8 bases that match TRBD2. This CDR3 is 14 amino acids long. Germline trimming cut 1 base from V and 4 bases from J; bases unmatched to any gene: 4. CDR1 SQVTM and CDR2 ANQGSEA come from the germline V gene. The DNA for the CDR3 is TGCAGCGTTGAAGGTGGCGGGAGGTCAGATACGCAGTATTTT. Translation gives CSVEGGGRSDTQYF.

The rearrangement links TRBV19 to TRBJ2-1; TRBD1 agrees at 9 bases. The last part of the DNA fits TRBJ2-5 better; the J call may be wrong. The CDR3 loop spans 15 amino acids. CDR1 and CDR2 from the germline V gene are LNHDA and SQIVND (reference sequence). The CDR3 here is CATADRGGVVETQYF. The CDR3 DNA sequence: TGTGCCACCGCGGACAGGGGAGGTGTTGTGGAGACCCAGTACTTC.

The CDR3 nucleotides are TGTGCCAGCAGCTCGCCTAGCGGGAGAGAGGGGAACAATGAGCAGTTCTTC. This gives the protein CASSSPSGREGNNEQFF. The chain recombines TRBV11-3 with TRBJ2-1; 10 bases agree with TRBD2. The trim removed 4 bases at V and 5 bases at J, leaving 11 bases unmatched. CDR1 and CDR2 from the germline V gene are SGHNT and YENEEA. CDR3 length: 17 amino acids.

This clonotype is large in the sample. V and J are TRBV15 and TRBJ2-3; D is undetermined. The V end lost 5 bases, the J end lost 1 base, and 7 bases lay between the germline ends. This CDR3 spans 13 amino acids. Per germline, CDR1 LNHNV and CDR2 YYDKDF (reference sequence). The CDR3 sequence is CATSVGGTDTQYF. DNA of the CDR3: TGTGCCACCAGCGTTGGGGGCACAGATACGCAGTATTTT.

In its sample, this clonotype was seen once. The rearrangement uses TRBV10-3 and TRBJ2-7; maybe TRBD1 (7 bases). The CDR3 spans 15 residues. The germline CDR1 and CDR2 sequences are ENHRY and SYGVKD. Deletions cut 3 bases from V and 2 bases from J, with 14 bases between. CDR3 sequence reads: CAISDFRGDTYEQYF. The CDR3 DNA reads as TGTGCCATCAGTGATTTCAGGGGGGACACCTACGAGCAGTACTTC.

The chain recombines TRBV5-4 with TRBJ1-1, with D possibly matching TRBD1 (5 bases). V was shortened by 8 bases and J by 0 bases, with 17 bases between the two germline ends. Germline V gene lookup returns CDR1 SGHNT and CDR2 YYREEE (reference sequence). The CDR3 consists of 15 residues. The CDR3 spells CASGDVLEVNTEAFF. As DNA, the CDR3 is TGTGCCAGTGGGGACGTTTTGGAGGTGAACACTGAAGCTTTCTTT.

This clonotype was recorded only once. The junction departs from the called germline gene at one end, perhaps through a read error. The CDR3 bases are TGTGCCGGCAGCTTGCGACAGGACGAGCAGTACTTC. Encoded protein: CAGSLRQDEQYF. V and J are TRBV7-2 and TRBJ2-7; D might be TRBD1 (6 bases). The CDR3 consists of 12 residues. Germline CDR1 and CDR2: SGHTA and FQGNSA.

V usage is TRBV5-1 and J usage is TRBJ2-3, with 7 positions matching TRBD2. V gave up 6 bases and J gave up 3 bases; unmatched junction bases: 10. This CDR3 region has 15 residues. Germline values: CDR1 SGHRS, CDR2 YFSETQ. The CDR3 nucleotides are TGCGCCAGCACTCCTCGTGGACTAGGTACAGATACGCAGTATTTT. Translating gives CASTPRGLGTDTQYF.